The TCR beta chain described here comes from a study of blood T cell repertoires in COVID-19. Per the authors' pipeline: How many nucleated cells were present was estimated from reference gene primer amplification. TCRdb's copy holds only in-frame clones and misses some; the assay was immunoSEQ multiplex PCR. V and J calls and clone size are as listed in that table; D and trimming were resolved from the DNA. The sample carries 300,000 to 400,000 clones, about 90% recorded once. Across about two dozen US areas, participants ranged in age from roughly 18 to 95 years. Each recovered donor of Cohort 3 presented with two negative PCRs, clearance, or symptom resolution. The sample consisted of PBMCs or T cells enriched from blood (not recorded which). The clonotype originates from a woman in her twenties or thirties who had recovered from COVID-19.

The CDR3 loop reads CASSPPGQGRNSEQFF. CDR3 sequence (DNA): TGTGCCAGCAGCCCACCGGGACAGGGTCGGAATAGTGAGCAGTTCTTC. The gene calls are TRBV7-2 and TRBJ2-1; 9 nucleotides align to TRBD1. Losses at the gene ends were 5 bases for V and 9 bases for J; bases not matched to a gene: 14. CDR1 and CDR2 (germline): SGHTA, FQGNSA. The CDR3 is 16 amino acids.